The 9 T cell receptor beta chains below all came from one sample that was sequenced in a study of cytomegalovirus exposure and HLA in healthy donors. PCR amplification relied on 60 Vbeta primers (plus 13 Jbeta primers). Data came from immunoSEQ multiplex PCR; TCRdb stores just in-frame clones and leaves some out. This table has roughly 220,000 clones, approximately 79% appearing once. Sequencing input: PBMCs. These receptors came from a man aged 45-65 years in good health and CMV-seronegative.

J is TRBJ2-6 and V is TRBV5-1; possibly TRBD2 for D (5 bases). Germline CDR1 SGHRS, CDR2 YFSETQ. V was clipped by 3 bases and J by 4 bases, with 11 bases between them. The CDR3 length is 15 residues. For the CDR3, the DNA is TGCGCCAGCAGCTACGGAGGCACGGGGGCCAACGTCCTGACTTTC. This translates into CASSYGGTGANVLTF. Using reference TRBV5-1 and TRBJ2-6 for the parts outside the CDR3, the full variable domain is KAGVTQTPRYLIKTRGQQVTLSCSPISGHRSVSWYQQTPGQGLQFLFEYFSETQRNKGNFPGRFSGRQFSNSRSEMNVSTLELGDSALYLCASSYGGTGANVLTFGAGSRLTVL.

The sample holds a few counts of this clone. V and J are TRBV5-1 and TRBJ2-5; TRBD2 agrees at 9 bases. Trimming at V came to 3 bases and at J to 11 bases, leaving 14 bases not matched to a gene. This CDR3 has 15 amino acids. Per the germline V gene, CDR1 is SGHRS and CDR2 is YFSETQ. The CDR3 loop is CASSWGPGLAGEQYF. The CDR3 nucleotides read TGCGCCAGCAGCTGGGGGCCGGGACTAGCTGGGGAGCAGTACTTC.

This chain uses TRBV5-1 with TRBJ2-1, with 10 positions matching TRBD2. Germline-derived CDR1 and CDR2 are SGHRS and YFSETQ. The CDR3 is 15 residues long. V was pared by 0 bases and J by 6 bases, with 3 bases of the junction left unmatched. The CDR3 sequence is CASSLVVAGGNEQFF. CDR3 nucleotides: TGCGCCAGCAGCTTGGTGGTAGCGGGAGGCAATGAGCAGTTCTTC.

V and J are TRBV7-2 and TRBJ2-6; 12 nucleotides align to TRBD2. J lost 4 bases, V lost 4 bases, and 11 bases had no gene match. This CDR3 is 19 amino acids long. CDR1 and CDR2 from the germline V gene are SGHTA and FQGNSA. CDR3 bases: TGTGCCAGCAGCTCACACCGCGGACTAGCGGGAACGGGGGCCAACGTCCTGACTTTC. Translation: CASSSHRGLAGTGANVLTF.

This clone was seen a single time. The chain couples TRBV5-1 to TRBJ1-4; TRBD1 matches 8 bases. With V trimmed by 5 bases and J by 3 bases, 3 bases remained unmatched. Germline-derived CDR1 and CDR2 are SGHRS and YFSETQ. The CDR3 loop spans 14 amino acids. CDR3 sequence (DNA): TGCGCCAGCAGGGCAGGGGGCTCTAATGAAAAACTGTTTTTT. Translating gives CASRAGGSNEKLFF.

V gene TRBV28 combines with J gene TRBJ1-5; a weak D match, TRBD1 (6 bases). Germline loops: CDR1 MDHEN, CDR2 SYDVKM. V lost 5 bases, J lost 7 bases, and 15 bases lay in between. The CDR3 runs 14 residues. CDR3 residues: CASSPTGFGQPQHF. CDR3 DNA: TGTGCCAGCAGTCCCACAGGGTTCGGGCAGCCCCAGCATTTT.

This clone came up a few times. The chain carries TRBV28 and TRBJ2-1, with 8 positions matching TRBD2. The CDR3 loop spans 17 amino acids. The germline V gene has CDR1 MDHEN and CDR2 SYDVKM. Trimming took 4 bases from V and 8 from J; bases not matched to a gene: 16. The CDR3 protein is CASSSPLGREGPDEQFF. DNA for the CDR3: TGTGCCAGCAGTTCCCCCTTGGGACGGGAGGGCCCTGATGAGCAGTTCTTC.

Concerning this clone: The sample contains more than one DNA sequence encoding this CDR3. This CDR3 reads CASSPGQGGQPQHF. In DNA form, the CDR3 reads TGTGCCAGCAGCCCCGGACAGGGGGGCCAGCCCCAGCATTTT. The chain couples TRBV28 to TRBJ1-5, with TRBD1 matching 10 bases. The CDR3 runs 14 residues. The germline gives CDR1 MDHEN, CDR2 SYDVKM. V lost 6 bases, J lost 7 bases, and 6 bases stayed unmatched.

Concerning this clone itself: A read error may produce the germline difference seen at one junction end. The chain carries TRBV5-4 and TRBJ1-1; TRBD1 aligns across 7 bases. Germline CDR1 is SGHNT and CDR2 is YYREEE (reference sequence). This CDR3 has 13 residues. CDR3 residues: CASSLDRRGEAFF. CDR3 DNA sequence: TGTGCCAGCAGTTTGGACAGGAGGGGTGAAGCTTTCTTT.